The present T cell receptor (beta chain) was sequenced within a study of blood T cells in healthy people across ages. Together with a sample-barcoded 5' primer, a J-beta primer mix was included in a second PCR lasting about 6 to 11 cycles. Researchers report that a template-switch adaptor with 12 random nucleotides tagged each cDNA molecule. MiXCR, applied by TCRdb to the 5' RACE reads, yields one record per CDR3 protein. Altogether fewer than 900,000 distinct CDR3 sequences are present, more than 40% being singletons, with the ten largest covering around a third. CDR3 size: 18 residues. The junction had 18 bases not matched to a gene; V was cut back by 2 bases and J by 9 bases. The germline CDR1 and CDR2 sequences are SEHNR and FQNEAQ (reference sequence).

V gene TRBV7-9 combines with J gene TRBJ2-5; the match to TRBD2 covers 10 bases. The sequenced material came from blood. The source is a woman in her sixties in good health. The CDR3 sequence: CASSLPAGGPPTVWAQYF. CDR3 nucleotide sequence: TGTGCCAGCAGCTTACCAGCGGGAGGGCCCCCAACTGTATGGGCCCAGTACTTC. Together with reference TRBV7-9 and TRBJ2-5, the CDR3 gives the full variable domain: DTGVSQNPRHKITKRGQNVTFRCDPISEHNRLYWYRQTLGQGPEFLTYFQNEAQLEKSRLLSDRFSAERPKGSFSTLEIQRTEQGDSAMYLCASSLPAGGPPTVWAQYFGPGTRLLVL.